This TCR beta chain was profiled in a study of T cell changes during pregnancy in multiple sclerosis. The CDR3 runs 17 residues. V shed 2 bases and J shed 5 bases, with 21 bases lying between them. Per germline, CDR1 SEHNR and CDR2 FQNEAQ (reference sequence). Repertoires were generated with immunoSEQ multiplex PCR, while TCRdb's copy carries only in-frame clones and drops some. The sample records about 48,000 clones, 85% to 95% being singletons. The sample here was CD4+ T cells from peripheral blood mononuclear cells, taken in the first trimester of pregnancy. This receptor was obtained from a female donor with multiple sclerosis, enrolled in a pregnancy study. The V gene is TRBV7-9, the J gene TRBJ1-1; tentative D call: TRBD1 (5 bases). The CDR3 DNA follows: TGTGCCAGCAGCTTACTGTTAGTGGGAGGGGATGGGACTGAAGCTTTCTTT. Its protein product is CASSLLLVGGDGTEAFF.